These T cell receptor beta chains were read from a single sample in a study of sequential checkpoint blockade in melanoma. Assay used: immunoSEQ multiplex PCR; TCRdb lists only in-frame clones, some missing. This sample has some 2,900 clones, with around three fifths found just once. The starting material was CD8+ T cells sorted from blood (inferred from file names), obtained from a patient given nivolumab and ipilimumab in sequence. The receptors come from a human donor with melanoma. The CDR3 runs from the conserved cysteine through the conserved F or W. Each record gives: J gene, D gene, V gene, CDR3 protein. D genes are given only for firm matches.

>TRBJ2-1|-|TRBV6-5
CATNEGEGKYNEQFF
>TRBJ2-1|-|TRBV7-8
CASTGTSSNEQFF
>TRBJ2-7|-|TRBV7-8
CASSLGGTHYEQYF
>TRBJ2-3|TRBD1|TRBV9
CASSVGQGVTDTQYF
>TRBJ2-2|TRBD2|TRBV5-1
CASSLAMGGSVTGELFF
>TRBJ1-2|-|TRBV5-2
CASSTTGSSPYGYTF
>TRBJ2-7|TRBD2|TRBV14
CASSQDERGLADDGSYEQYF
>TRBJ2-7|TRBD2|TRBV14
CASSGGGLYEQYF
>TRBJ1-1|-|TRBV27
CASSPSANTEAFF
>TRBJ2-6|-|TRBV7-9
CASSSLDSLSGANVLTF
>TRBJ1-5|-|TRBV7-9
CASSSGHYQPQHF
>TRBJ2-2|-|TRBV5-1
CASSLVTGSGELFF
>TRBJ2-7|-|TRBV7-2
CASSSRTEGLYEQYF
>TRBJ2-5|TRBD2|TRBV9
CASSVDGLAQETQYF
>TRBJ2-5|-|TRBV2
CATLGDTGETQYF
>TRBJ2-2|-|TRBV7-8
CASSQYGNTGELFF
>TRBJ1-2|-|TRBV29-1
CSVEGGHTLAYGYTF
>TRBJ2-7|TRBD2|TRBV30
CAWGLADTYEQYF
>TRBJ2-7|TRBD1|TRBV10-3
CAIGTVSYEQYF
>TRBJ1-2|-|TRBV4-3
CASRRANYGYTF
>TRBJ2-3|TRBD2|TRBV7-2
CASTASGGAGDTQYF
>TRBJ1-4|TRBD1|TRBV4-3
CASSQASGTGSEKLFF
>TRBJ1-3|-|TRBV7-9
CASSLLFREFEDTIYF
>TRBJ1-1|-|TRBV2
CASSLGPSGNSEAFF
>TRBJ2-1|-|TRBV5-4
CASSPVGGAINEQFF
>TRBJ2-2|-|TRBV25-1
CASRIGGTGELFF
>TRBJ1-2|-|TRBV11-3
CASSLDHAVDGYTF
>TRBJ2-3|-|TRBV7-9
CASGGESRDTQYF
>TRBJ2-7|-|TRBV6-6
CASSYTTGSEQYF
>TRBJ2-7|-|TRBV6-4
CASSPRGNPNEQYF
>TRBJ1-1|TRBD1|TRBV7-9
CASSPGTGTEAFF
>TRBJ2-5|TRBD1|TRBV2
CARGDREETQYF
>TRBJ2-7|TRBD1|TRBV30
CAWSVGQGVGGWYF
>TRBJ1-5|-|TRBV21-1
CASSKARRNHQPQHF
>TRBJ2-7|-|TRBV6-5
CASSYGQSYEQYF
>TRBJ2-7|TRBD2|TRBV14
CASSQFGGEQYF
>TRBJ2-1|-|TRBV7-9
CASSLGLARLNEQFF
>TRBJ2-7|-|TRBV7-2
CASSADFYEQYF
>TRBJ1-2|TRBD1|TRBV11-3
CASSSPGQRLWGYTF
>TRBJ2-5|TRBD2|TRBV5-1
CASSFGYTGLVDQETQYF
>TRBJ1-2|-|TRBV7-9
CASSLASGALVYGYTF
>-|-|TRBV2
CASIGGSYEQYF
>TRBJ1-2|-|TRBV5-4
CASSLSGSGYGYTF
>TRBJ2-3|TRBD2|TRBV2
CASSGRTSGGAEADTQYF
>TRBJ2-1|TRBD2|TRBV5-6
CASSFVVAGGGEQFF
>TRBJ1-1|-|TRBV19
CASSSSGMNTEAFF
>TRBJ2-5|TRBD1|TRBV5-4
CASSPGTGGEETQYF
>TRBJ1-2|-|TRBV6-5
CASSPLGGFDGYTF
>TRBJ2-2|-|TRBV6-5
CASSFYNGGLTGELFF
>-|-|TRBV7-9
CASNEEASYEQYF